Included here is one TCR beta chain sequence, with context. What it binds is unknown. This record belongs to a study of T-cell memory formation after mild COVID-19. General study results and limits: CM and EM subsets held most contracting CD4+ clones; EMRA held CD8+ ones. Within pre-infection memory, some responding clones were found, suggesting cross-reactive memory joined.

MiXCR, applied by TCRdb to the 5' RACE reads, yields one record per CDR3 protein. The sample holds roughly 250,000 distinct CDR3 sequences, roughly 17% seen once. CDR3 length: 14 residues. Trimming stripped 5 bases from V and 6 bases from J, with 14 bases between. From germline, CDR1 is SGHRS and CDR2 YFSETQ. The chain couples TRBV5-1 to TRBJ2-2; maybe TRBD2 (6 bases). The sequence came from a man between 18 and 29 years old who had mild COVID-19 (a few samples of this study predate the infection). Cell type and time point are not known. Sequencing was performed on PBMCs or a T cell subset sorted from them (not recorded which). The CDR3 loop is CASRGAGGPGELFF. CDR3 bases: TGCGCCAGCAGGGGAGCCGGGGGACCCGGGGAGCTGTTTTTT.